A single T cell receptor (beta chain) is shown here with its context. What it recognizes is unknown. The germline gives CDR1 SGHTA, CDR2 FQGNSA. The CDR3 covers 15 residues. V shed 1 base and J shed 3 bases, with 11 bases lying between them. Using a J-beta primer mix together with a sample-barcoded 5' primer, a second PCR was run for roughly 6 to 12 cycles. TCRdb reprocessed the 5' RACE reads via MiXCR and lists one record per CDR3 protein. The repertoire includes about 970,000 distinct CDR3 sequences, just over 50% of them detected once, and 20% to 25% sits in the top ten. These data come from a study of blood T cells in healthy people across ages. Overall study results and limits: Among T cells, TCR beta diversity per million cells dropped roughly linearly as age rose. Higher diversity and more naive CD4+ cells were features of long-lived donors, compared to aged donors. Expanded clonotype shifts may have been confounded, as the donors had an unknown CMV status.

Sequenced input: blood. This chain joins TRBV7-2 and TRBJ2-3; D is tentatively TRBD1 or TRBD2 (5 bases each). This clonotype was obtained from a woman aged 55-69 years in good health. This CDR3 is CASSLVAEGTDTQYF. Written as DNA, the CDR3 is TGTGCCAGCAGCTTAGTTGCCGAGGGGACAGATACGCAGTATTTT. Drawing the rest from reference TRBV7-2 and TRBJ2-3, the complete variable domain is GAGVSQSPSNKVTEKGKDVELRCDPISGHTALYWYRQSLGQGLEFLIYFQGNSAPDKSGLPSDRFSAERTGGSVSTLTIQRTQQEDSAVYLCASSLVAEGTDTQYFGPGTRLTVL.